The 20 T cell receptor beta chains below were found in one sample sequenced in a study of ipilimumab plus nivolumab after autologous stem cell transplantation (dated by TCRdb to about 2021). Libraries were built with the immunoSEQ multiplex PCR assay. What TCRdb holds here is the immuneACCESS table cut down to in-frame rearrangements. Part of the clones is not present; checked against another copy, under half of the missing clones reflect an unresolved V gene, and the others are unexplained. This sample has about 9,300 clones in its table, and almost 70% of those were observed once. Of the sample, less than 20% is held by the ten largest clones. The sample in question was PBMCs, obtained in a trial of ipilimumab plus nivolumab as post-transplant consolidation. These TCRs come from a female donor with multiple myeloma.

The V gene is TRBV5-4, the J gene TRBJ2-7, with no clear D. V was cut by 1 base and J by 3 bases, with 8 bases left in between. Germline lookup yields CDR1 SGHNT and CDR2 YYREEE (reference sequence). The CDR3 totals 13 residues. CDR3 region: CASSLNAGYEQYF. The CDR3 DNA reads as TGTGCCAGCAGCTTGAACGCTGGCTACGAGCAGTACTTC.

This chain joins TRBV6-5 and TRBJ2-7; D perhaps matches TRBD2 (6 bases). CDR3 size: 14 residues. Germline lookup yields CDR1 MNHEY and CDR2 SVGAGI. V dropped 6 bases and J dropped 1 base, with 13 bases sitting between them. CDR3 bases: TGTGCCAGCAGGGGGAGGAGGCAGTCCTACGAGCAGTACTTC. It yields the protein CASRGRRQSYEQYF.

This rearrangement joins TRBV19 to TRBJ1-3, with D possibly TRBD1 on 5 matching bases. The CDR3 is made up of 16 amino acids. Germline V lookup: CDR1 LNHDA, CDR2 SQIVND (reference sequence). Trimming pared 3 bases from V and 10 bases from J, leaving 22 bases between. Here the CDR3 reads CASSIFRGDVGGTIYF. The CDR3 DNA follows: TGTGCCAGTAGTATCTTTCGGGGCGACGTCGGAGGTACCATATATTTT.

The chain recombines TRBV5-8 with TRBJ2-7; perhaps D is TRBD1 or TRBD2 (5 bases each). CDR3 length: 13 residues. V gave up 3 bases and J gave up 2 bases, with 9 bases separating them. Germline CDR1 SGHTS, CDR2 YDEGEE. CDR3 in amino acids: CASSSRGAYEQYF. The CDR3 coding sequence is TGTGCCAGCAGCTCCCGGGGCGCCTACGAGCAGTACTTC.

Note on this clone: Additional DNA sequences in this sample encode the identical CDR3. The chain uses TRBV10-3 and TRBJ2-3; tentative D call: TRBD1 (7 bases). CDR1 ENHRY and CDR2 SYGVKD come from the germline V gene. V was cut by 6 bases and J by 0 bases, with 10 bases left in between. This CDR3 has 14 residues. The CDR3 reads CAIRTGTSTDTQYF. The CDR3 DNA is TGTGCCATCAGGACAGGGACTAGCACAGATACGCAGTATTTT.

The CDR3 nucleotides are TGTGCCAGCGGCGGGAAGAGGACAGGGGACACCGGGGAGCTGTTTTTT. Translating it yields CASGGKRTGDTGELFF. The chain has TRBV7-5 and TRBJ2-2; the D call TRBD1 from the table was never checked on the DNA. TRBV7-5 is classified as a pseudogene. The CDR3 length is 16 residues.

V gene TRBV19 combines with J gene TRBJ1-1, with no clear D. Per germline, CDR1 LNHDA and CDR2 SQIVND (reference sequence). The CDR3 loop spans 14 amino acids. Trimming took off 6 bases at V and 4 bases at J, with 15 bases between the two ends. CDR3 nucleotides: TGTGCCAGTAGACCCGAGTTTCGGATCACTGAAGCTTTCTTT. Protein sequence: CASRPEFRITEAFF.

This clone was seen more than once but under ten times. The chain joins TRBV6-1 to TRBJ2-3; 11 positions match TRBD2. Unmatched junction bases numbered 9, after V lost 8 bases and J lost 5 bases. Per the germline V gene, CDR1 is MNHNS and CDR2 is SASEGT. CDR3 length equals 15 residues. The CDR3: CASFYSGRAGDTQYF. Written as DNA, the CDR3 is TGTGCCAGCTTCTATAGCGGGAGGGCCGGAGATACGCAGTATTTT.

This chain links TRBV5-4 with TRBJ2-7; 10 nucleotides line up with TRBD1. Per the germline V gene, CDR1 is SGHNT and CDR2 is YYREEE (reference sequence). The trim removed 0 bases at V and 1 base at J, leaving 1 base unmatched. The CDR3 is 15 amino acids. CDR3 coding DNA: TGTGCCAGCAGCTTGGGGGACAGGGGATCCTACGAGCAGTACTTC. Residues: CASSLGDRGSYEQYF.

Here the CDR3 reads CASSSRQVAFF. CDR3 sequence (DNA): TGTGCCAGCAGTTCCCGCCAGGTAGCTTTCTTT. This chain joins TRBV28 and TRBJ1-1; no clear D gene. Trimming pared 4 bases from V and 10 bases from J, leaving 10 bases between. The CDR3 contains 11 residues. The V gene's germline CDR1 is MDHEN and CDR2 SYDVKM.

This chain's CDR3 is CASSFSTNEKLFF. CDR3 coding DNA: TGTGCCAGCAGCTTCTCAACTAATGAAAAACTGTTTTTT. This chain uses TRBV11-2 with TRBJ1-4; no reliable D call. V was cut by 3 bases and J by 0 bases, with 2 bases left in between. The germline V gene encodes CDR1 SGHAT and CDR2 FQNNGV. The CDR3 totals 13 residues.

This clone was picked up a small number of times. CDR3 sequence (DNA): TGCAGCGTTGACCAGACAGGGTCTGGGGAGCTGTTTTTT. Residues: CSVDQTGSGELFF. The chain joins TRBV29-1 to TRBJ2-2; 7 nucleotides line up with TRBD1. The CDR3 spans 13 residues. The trim removed 3 bases at V and 8 bases at J, leaving 6 bases unmatched. Germline CDR1 is SQVTM and CDR2 is ANQGSEA.

The chain is built from TRBV5-1 and TRBJ2-3, with D uncertain. CDR3 length: 12 residues. V was shortened by 3 bases and J by 6 bases, with 8 bases between the two germline ends. The germline gives CDR1 SGHRS, CDR2 YFSETQ. The CDR3 loop reads CASSSESDTQYF. The CDR3 DNA follows: TGCGCCAGCAGCTCGGAGTCGGATACGCAGTATTTT.

This rearrangement joins TRBV7-3 to TRBJ1-4; D is uncertain. The CDR3 has 13 amino acids. The V end was cut by 5 bases, the J end by 6 bases, with 10 bases between. The germline gives CDR1 SGHTA, CDR2 FQGTGA. CDR3 DNA sequence: TGTGCCAGCAGCCGAGCGAGAGATGAAAAACTGTTTTTT. It translates to CASSRARDEKLFF.

The chain uses TRBV4-1 and TRBJ1-4, with D unclear. The CDR3 has 15 residues. V was clipped by 0 bases and J by 4 bases, with 9 bases between them. Germline V lookup: CDR1 MGHRA, CDR2 YSYEKL. CDR3 nucleotides: TGCGCCAGCAGCCAAGAAAGTGGCCGTAATGAAAAACTGTTTTTT. Protein sequence: CASSQESGRNEKLFF.

CDR3 in DNA: TGTGCCAGCAGCTTCCTAGCGGGAGGAATTTCCGGCTACGAGCAGTACTTC. It codes for CASSFLAGGISGYEQYF. The rearrangement uses TRBV5-6 and TRBJ2-7; 11 nucleotides align to TRBD2. V lost 2 bases and J lost 3; bases outside the gene matches: 10. CDR3 length: 17 amino acids. Germline V gives CDR1 SGHDT, CDR2 YYEEEE.

This chain joins TRBV7-9 and TRBJ2-5; 8 nucleotides align to TRBD2. V gave up 5 bases and J gave up 6 bases; unmatched junction bases: 8. Germline loops: CDR1 SEHNR, CDR2 FQNEAQ (reference sequence). CDR3 length: 14 residues. The CDR3 DNA follows: TGTGCCAGCAGCCTATGGACTAGCAAGCAGACCCAGTACTTC. It specifies CASSLWTSKQTQYF.

This clone was picked up one time. The chain couples TRBV10-2 to TRBJ1-1; D is perhaps TRBD1 (5 bases). Trimming shortened V by 8 bases and J by 1 base, and 11 bases separated the two germline ends. Germline V gene data show CDR1 as WSHSY and CDR2 as SAAADI. This CDR3 has 13 residues. The CDR3 DNA reads as TGCGCCAGCGCTGGACAAAGGAACACTGAAGCTTTCTTT. It codes for CASAGQRNTEAFF.

The rearrangement links TRBV9 to TRBJ1-4, with 8 bases matching TRBD1. The CDR3 is made up of 17 amino acids. Losses at the gene ends were 4 bases for V and 5 bases for J; bases not matched to a gene: 13. Germline CDR1 SGDLS, CDR2 YYNGEE. CDR3 nucleotide sequence: TGTGCCAGCAGCCCTCGGACAGGGTCGCTCCTAAATGAAAAACTGTTTTTT. Translating it yields CASSPRTGSLLNEKLFF.

This rearrangement joins TRBV28 to TRBJ2-6; weak D call: TRBD2 (6 bases). CDR3 length: 15 amino acids. Germline CDR1 MDHEN, CDR2 SYDVKM. V was pared by 8 bases and J by 0 bases, with 11 bases between. The CDR3 loop reads CASHPGVSGANVLTF. The CDR3 DNA sequence: TGTGCCAGCCACCCGGGGGTCTCTGGGGCCAACGTCCTGACTTTC.